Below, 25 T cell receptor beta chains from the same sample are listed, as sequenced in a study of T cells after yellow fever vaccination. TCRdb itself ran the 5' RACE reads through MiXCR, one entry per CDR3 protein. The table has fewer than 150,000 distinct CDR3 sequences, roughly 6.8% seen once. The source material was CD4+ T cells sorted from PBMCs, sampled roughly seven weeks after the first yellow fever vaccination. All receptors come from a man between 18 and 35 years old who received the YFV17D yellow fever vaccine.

The CDR3 here is CASSIGTNTGELFF. Here the CDR3 DNA reads TGTGCCAGTAGTATAGGCACGAACACCGGGGAGCTGTTTTTT. The chain uses TRBV19 and TRBJ2-2; D is unresolved. This CDR3 has 14 residues. Germline assignment: CDR1 LNHDA and CDR2 SQIVND (reference sequence). Trimming removed 1 base from V and 0 bases from J, with 3 bases in between. The whole variable domain, remainder taken from reference TRBV19 and TRBJ2-2, is DGGITQSPKYLFRKEGQNVTLSCEQNLNHDAMYWYRQDPGQGLRLIYYSQIVNDFQKGDIAEGYSVSREKKESFPLTVTSAQKNPTAFYLCASSIGTNTGELFFGEGSRLTVL.

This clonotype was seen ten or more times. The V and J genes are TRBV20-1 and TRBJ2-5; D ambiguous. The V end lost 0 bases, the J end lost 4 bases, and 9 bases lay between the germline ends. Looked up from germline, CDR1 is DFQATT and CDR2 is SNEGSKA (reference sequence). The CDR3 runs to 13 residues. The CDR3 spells CSARDRNSETQYF. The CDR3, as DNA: TGCAGTGCTAGAGATCGAAACTCAGAGACCCAGTACTTC.

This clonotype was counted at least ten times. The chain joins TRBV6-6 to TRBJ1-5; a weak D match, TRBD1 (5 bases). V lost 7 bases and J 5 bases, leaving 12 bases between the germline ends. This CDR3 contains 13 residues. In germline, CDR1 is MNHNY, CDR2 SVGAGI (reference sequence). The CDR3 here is CASISGGYQPQHF. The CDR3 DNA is TGTGCCAGCATATCGGGGGGATATCAGCCCCAGCATTTT.

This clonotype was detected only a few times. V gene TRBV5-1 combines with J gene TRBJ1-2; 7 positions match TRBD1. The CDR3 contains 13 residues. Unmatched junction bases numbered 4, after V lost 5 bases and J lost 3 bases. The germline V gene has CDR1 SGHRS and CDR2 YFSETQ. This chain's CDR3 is CASSITGDYGYTF. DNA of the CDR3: TGCGCCAGCAGTATTACAGGGGACTATGGCTACACCTTC.

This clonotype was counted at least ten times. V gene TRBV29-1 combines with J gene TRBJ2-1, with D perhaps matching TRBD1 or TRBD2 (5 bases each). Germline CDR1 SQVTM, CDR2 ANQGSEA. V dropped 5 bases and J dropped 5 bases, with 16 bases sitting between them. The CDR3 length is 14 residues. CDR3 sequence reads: CSVRPPGRDNEQFF. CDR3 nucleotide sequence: TGCAGCGTTAGACCCCCGGGACGGGACAATGAGCAGTTCTTC.

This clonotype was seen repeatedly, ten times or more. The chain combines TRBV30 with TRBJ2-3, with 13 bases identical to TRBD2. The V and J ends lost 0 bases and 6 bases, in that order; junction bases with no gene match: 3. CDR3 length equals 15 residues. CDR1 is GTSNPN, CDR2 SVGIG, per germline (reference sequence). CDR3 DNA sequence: TGTGCCTGGAGTGTAAAGGGACTAGCGGGGGATACGCAGTATTTT. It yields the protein CAWSVKGLAGDTQYF.

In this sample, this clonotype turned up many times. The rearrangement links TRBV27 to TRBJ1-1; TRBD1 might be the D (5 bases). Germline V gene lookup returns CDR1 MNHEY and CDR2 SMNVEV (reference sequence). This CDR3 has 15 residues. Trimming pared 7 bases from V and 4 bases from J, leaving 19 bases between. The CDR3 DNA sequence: TGTGCCAGCACCCGGGGGGTGGGGATATCCACTGAAGCTTTCTTT. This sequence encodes CASTRGVGISTEAFF.

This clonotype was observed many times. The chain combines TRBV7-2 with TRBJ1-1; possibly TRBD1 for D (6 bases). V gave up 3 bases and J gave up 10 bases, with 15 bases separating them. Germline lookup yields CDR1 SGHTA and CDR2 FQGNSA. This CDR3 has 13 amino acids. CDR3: CASSLRGAQVAFF. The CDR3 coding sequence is TGTGCCAGCAGCTTGAGGGGGGCGCAGGTAGCTTTCTTT.

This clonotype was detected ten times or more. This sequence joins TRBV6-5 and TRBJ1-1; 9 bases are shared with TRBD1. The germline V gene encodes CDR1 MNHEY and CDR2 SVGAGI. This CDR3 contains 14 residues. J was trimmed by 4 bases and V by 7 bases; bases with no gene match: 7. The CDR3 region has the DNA TGTGCCAGCAAATTACAGGGGGCAGTCACTGAAGCTTTCTTT. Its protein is CASKLQGAVTEAFF.

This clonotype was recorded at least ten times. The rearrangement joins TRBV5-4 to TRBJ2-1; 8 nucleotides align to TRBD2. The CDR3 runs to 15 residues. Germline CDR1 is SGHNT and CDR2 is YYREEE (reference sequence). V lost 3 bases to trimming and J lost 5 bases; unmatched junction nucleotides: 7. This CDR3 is CASSSGGASDNEQFF. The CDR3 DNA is TGTGCCAGCAGCTCCGGGGGGGCCAGCGACAATGAGCAGTTCTTC.

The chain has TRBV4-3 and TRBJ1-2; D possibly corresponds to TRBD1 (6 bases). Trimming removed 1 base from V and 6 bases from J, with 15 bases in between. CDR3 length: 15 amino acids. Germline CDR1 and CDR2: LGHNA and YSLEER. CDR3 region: CASSQVRGASDGYTF. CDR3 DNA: TGCGCCAGCAGCCAAGTGCGGGGGGCGAGTGATGGCTACACCTTC.

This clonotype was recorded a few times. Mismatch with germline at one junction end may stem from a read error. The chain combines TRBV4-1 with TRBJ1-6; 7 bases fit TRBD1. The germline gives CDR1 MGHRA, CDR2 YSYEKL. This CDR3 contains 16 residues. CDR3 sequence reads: CASGQDTGQYNSPLHF. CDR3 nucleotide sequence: TGCGCCAGCGGCCAAGATACGGGACAGTATAATTCACCCCTCCACTTT.

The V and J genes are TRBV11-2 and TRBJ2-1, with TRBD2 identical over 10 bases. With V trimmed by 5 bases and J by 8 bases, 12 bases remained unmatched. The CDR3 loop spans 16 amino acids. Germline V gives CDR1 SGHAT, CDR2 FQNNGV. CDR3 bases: TGTGCCAGCAGCGCTCGGGCACTAGCGGGGCATGATGAGCAGTTCTTC. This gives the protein CASSARALAGHDEQFF.

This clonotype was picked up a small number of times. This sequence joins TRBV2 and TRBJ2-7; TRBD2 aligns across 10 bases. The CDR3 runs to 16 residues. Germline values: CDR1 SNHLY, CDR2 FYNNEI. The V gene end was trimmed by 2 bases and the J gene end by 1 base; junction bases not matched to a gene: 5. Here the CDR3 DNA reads TGTGCCAGCAGTGAATTTGGACTAGCGGATTCCTACGAGCAGTACTTC. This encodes CASSEFGLADSYEQYF. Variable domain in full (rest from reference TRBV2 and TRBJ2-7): EPEVTQTPSHQVTQMGQEVILRCVPISNHLYFYWYRQILGQKVEFLVSFYNNEISEKSEIFDDQFSVERPDGSNFTLKIRSTKLEDSAMYFCASSEFGLADSYEQYFGPGTRLTVT.

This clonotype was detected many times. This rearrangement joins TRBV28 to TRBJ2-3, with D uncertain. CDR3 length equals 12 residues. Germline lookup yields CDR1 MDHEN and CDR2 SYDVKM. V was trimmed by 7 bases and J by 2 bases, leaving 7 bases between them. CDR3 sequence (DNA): TGTGCCAGCACCAGCTTCACAGATACGCAGTATTTT. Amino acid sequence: CASTSFTDTQYF.

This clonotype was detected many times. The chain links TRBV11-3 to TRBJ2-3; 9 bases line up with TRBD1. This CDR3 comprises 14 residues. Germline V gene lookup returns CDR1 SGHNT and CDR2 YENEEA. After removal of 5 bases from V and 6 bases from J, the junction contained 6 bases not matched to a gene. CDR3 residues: CASSGDREADTQYF. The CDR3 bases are TGTGCCAGCAGCGGGGACAGGGAAGCCGATACGCAGTATTTT.

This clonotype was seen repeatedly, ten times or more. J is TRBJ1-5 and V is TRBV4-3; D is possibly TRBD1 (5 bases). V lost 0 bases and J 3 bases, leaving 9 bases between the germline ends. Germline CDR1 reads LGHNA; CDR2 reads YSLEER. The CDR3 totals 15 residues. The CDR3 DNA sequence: TGCGCCAGCAGCCAAGAGGGGGTTTCCAATCAGCCCCAGCATTTT. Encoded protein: CASSQEGVSNQPQHF.

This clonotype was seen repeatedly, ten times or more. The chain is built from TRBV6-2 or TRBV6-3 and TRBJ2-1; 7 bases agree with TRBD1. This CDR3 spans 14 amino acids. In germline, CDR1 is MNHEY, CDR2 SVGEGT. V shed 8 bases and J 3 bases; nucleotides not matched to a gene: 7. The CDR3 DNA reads TGTGCCAGCGCAGACAGGGTTCGCTACAATGAGCAGTTCTTC. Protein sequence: CASADRVRYNEQFF.

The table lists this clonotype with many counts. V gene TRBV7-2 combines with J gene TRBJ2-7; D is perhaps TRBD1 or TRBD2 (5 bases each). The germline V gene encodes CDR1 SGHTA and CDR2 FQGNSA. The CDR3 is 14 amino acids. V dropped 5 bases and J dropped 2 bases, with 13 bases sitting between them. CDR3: CASSITPGPYEQYF. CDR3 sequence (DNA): TGTGCCAGCAGCATTACCCCGGGACCCTACGAGCAGTACTTC. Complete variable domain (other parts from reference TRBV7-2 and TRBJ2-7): GAGVSQSPSNKVTEKGKDVELRCDPISGHTALYWYRQSLGQGLEFLIYFQGNSAPDKSGLPSDRFSAERTGGSVSTLTIQRTQQEDSAVYLCASSITPGPYEQYFGPGTRLTVT.

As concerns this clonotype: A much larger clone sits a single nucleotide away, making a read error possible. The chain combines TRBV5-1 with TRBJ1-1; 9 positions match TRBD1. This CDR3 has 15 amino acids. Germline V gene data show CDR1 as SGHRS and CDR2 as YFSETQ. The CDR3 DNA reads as TGCGCCAGCAGCTTGTGGACAGGGGTGAAGACTGAAGCTTTCTTT. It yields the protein CASSLWTGVKTEAFF.

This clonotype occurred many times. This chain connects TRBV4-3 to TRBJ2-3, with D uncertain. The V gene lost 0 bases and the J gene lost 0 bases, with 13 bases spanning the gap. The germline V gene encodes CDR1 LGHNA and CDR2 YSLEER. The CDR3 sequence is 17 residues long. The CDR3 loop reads CASSQDWQASSTDTQYF. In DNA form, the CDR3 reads TGCGCCAGCAGCCAAGATTGGCAGGCCTCTAGCACAGATACGCAGTATTTT.

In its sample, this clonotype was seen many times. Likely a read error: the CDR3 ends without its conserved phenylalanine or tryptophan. DNA of the CDR3: TGCGCCAGCAGCTCATTGGGGGTGGGGAGCACTGAAGCTTTCCTT. Protein product: CASSSLGVGSTEAFL. The V and J genes are TRBV5-1 and TRBJ1-1, with D possibly TRBD1 on 5 matching bases. Trimming stripped 3 bases from V and 4 bases from J, with 16 bases between. Germline-derived CDR1 and CDR2 are SGHRS and YFSETQ. CDR3 length: 15 residues.

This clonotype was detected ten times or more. This CDR3 is CSARGRGNTEAFF. As DNA, the CDR3 is TGCAGTGCTAGAGGCAGGGGGAACACTGAAGCTTTCTTT. The rearrangement joins TRBV20-1 to TRBJ1-1; D possibly corresponds to TRBD1 (6 bases). CDR3 length equals 13 residues. Germline loops: CDR1 DFQATT, CDR2 SNEGSKA (reference sequence). Trimming left V 1 base short and J 1 base short, with 7 bases between.

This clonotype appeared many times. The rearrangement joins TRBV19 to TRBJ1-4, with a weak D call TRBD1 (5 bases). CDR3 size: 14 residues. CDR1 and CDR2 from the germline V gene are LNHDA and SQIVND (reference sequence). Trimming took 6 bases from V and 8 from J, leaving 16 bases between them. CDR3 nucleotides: TGTGCCAGTAGGGGAACGGGGCGCCGAGAAAAACTGTTTTTT. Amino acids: CASRGTGRREKLFF.

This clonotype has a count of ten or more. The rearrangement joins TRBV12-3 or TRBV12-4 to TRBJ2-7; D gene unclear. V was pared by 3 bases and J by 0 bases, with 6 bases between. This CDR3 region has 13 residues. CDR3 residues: CASSLDPSYEQYV. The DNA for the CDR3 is TGTGCCAGCAGTTTGGACCCCTCCTACGAGCAGTACGTC.